This TCR beta chain stems from a study of T-cell memory formation after mild COVID-19. TCRdb independently ran MiXCR on the 5' RACE reads; one entry per CDR3 protein. The sample shows about 260,000 distinct CDR3 sequences, approximately 8.4% of them seen only once. This clonotype has just a few counts. Trimming took off 3 bases at V and 8 bases at J, with 10 bases between the two ends. This CDR3 comprises 12 residues. CDR1 SEHNR and CDR2 FQNEAQ come from the germline V gene (reference sequence). The sample consisted of PBMCs or a T cell subset sorted from them (not recorded which). The sequence was collected from a man between 18 and 29 years old who had mild COVID-19 (a few samples of this study predate the infection). Cell type and time point are not known. The chain employs TRBV7-9 and TRBJ1-2, with D unresolved. The CDR3 sequence: CASSFVGVGYTF. Here the CDR3 DNA reads TGTGCCAGCAGCTTCGTTGGGGTCGGCTACACCTTC.